Below are 27 T cell receptor beta chains sequenced from a single sample in a study of circulating CD8 cells and anti-PD-1 response in melanoma. Each library started from roughly 16 ng of total RNA using the QIAseq Immune Repertoire TCR panel. MiXCR was run by TCRdb on the reads, yielding one entry per CDR3 protein. The sample carries 350 to 500 distinct CDR3 sequences, 7.1% recorded once. Four subsets defined by PD-1 and/or TIGIT were sorted from live CD3+CD8+TCRalphabeta+ cells. The material was CD8+ T cells from PBMCs, obtained at baseline or after one month of anti-PD-1 therapy (not recorded which). These receptors all stem from a human donor with melanoma.

In this sample, this clonotype is hyperexpanded. The chain links TRBV4-2 to TRBJ2-7, with a tentative D call TRBD1 (6 bases). Germline CDR1 is LGHNA and CDR2 is YNFKEQ. Trimming took off 3 bases at V and 1 base at J, with 13 bases between the two ends. This CDR3 is 15 amino acids long. The CDR3 sequence: CASSQGATASYEQYF. The CDR3 nucleotides read TGTGCCAGCAGCCAGGGGGCTACAGCTTCCTACGAGCAGTACTTC.

This clonotype counts as large. V is TRBV27 and J is TRBJ2-7; 7 bases match TRBD1. J was trimmed by 6 bases and V by 8 bases; bases with no gene match: 13. The germline gives CDR1 MNHEY, CDR2 SMNVEV (reference sequence). CDR3 length: 14 residues. The chain's CDR3 is CASHKTGRKVEQYF. In DNA form, the CDR3 reads TGTGCCAGCCATAAGACAGGGCGGAAGGTCGAGCAGTACTTC.

This clonotype came up a few times. The chain links TRBV9 to TRBJ1-1; 7 nucleotides agree with TRBD1. CDR1 is SGDLS, CDR2 YYNGEE, per germline. Germline trimming cut 3 bases from V and 1 base from J; bases unmatched to any gene: 6. The CDR3 runs 15 residues. In DNA form, the CDR3 reads TGTGCCAGCAGCGATTCAGGGGGAGGGAACACTGAAGCTTTCTTT. It codes for CASSDSGGGNTEAFF.

This clonotype is labeled large. This chain's CDR3 is CATSDIGLTQYF. In DNA, the CDR3 is TGTGCCACCAGTGACATAGGACTGACGCAGTATTTT. The V and J genes are TRBV24-1 and TRBJ2-3; D perhaps matches TRBD2 (5 bases). The germline V and J ends were trimmed by 4 bases and 9 bases, with 10 bases remaining between them. CDR3 length equals 12 residues. From germline, CDR1 is KGHDR and CDR2 SFDVKD.

By frequency in the sample, this clonotype is large. This chain joins TRBV24-1 and TRBJ1-2; D gene uncertain. This CDR3 spans 15 amino acids. V lost 2 bases to trimming and J lost 0 bases, with 9 bases between them. Germline V gene sequence: CDR1 KGHDR, CDR2 SFDVKD. CDR3 region: CATSDSDKPNYGYTF. The CDR3, as DNA: TGTGCCACCAGTGATTCCGACAAGCCTAACTATGGCTACACCTTC.

The chain couples TRBV2 to TRBJ2-7; D is undetermined. This CDR3 comprises 15 residues. Germline-derived CDR1 and CDR2 are SNHLY and FYNNEI. V was trimmed by 2 bases and J by 6 bases, leaving 17 bases between them. Here the CDR3 DNA reads TGTGCCAGCAGTGAAAGGTCGCTAGGATCAGGCGAGCAGTACTTC. Protein product: CASSERSLGSGEQYF.

In its sample, this clonotype was seen once. This may stem from a read error, because a much larger clone lies one nucleotide away. V usage is TRBV4-2 and J usage is TRBJ2-1; the D gene is possibly TRBD2 (6 bases). The V gene's germline CDR1 is LGHNA and CDR2 YNFKEQ. This CDR3 has 15 amino acids. As DNA, the CDR3 is TGTGCCAGCAGCCAAGGTGGCTGGACTACAAATGGGCAGTTCTTC. Translating it yields CASSQGGWTTNGQFF.

This clonotype was seen a few times. The chain employs TRBV19 and TRBJ2-5, with a tentative D call TRBD1 (6 bases). The CDR3 contains 14 residues. The V gene lost 5 bases and the J gene lost 4 bases, with 14 bases spanning the gap. Germline V gene sequence: CDR1 LNHDA, CDR2 SQIVND (reference sequence). CDR3: CASSETGLGETQYF. CDR3 coding DNA: TGTGCCAGTAGTGAGACAGGTCTAGGAGAGACCCAGTACTTC.

This clonotype rates as large. CDR3 residues: CASSSTGFEKLFF. The CDR3 nucleotides are TGTGCCAGCAGTTCAACAGGGTTTGAAAAACTGTTTTTT. The rearrangement joins TRBV12-3 or TRBV12-4 to TRBJ1-4, with D perhaps matching TRBD1 (6 bases). The V end lost 4 bases, the J end lost 7 bases, and 10 bases lay between the germline ends. This CDR3 is built from 13 residues.

In its sample, this clonotype is large. The V call is TRBV27, the J call TRBJ1-1; the D gene is possibly TRBD1 (6 bases). The CDR3 has 13 amino acids. Per the germline V gene, CDR1 is MNHEY and CDR2 is SMNVEV (reference sequence). With 0 bases removed from V and 4 bases from J, the gap between germline ends came to 6 bases. The CDR3 sequence: CASSLSDSTEAFF. Written as DNA, the CDR3 is TGTGCCAGCAGTTTATCGGACAGCACTGAAGCTTTCTTT.

Judged by abundance, this clonotype is large (0.1 to 1%). V is TRBV24-1 and J is TRBJ1-1; no reliable D call. The CDR3 consists of 13 residues. Trimming removed 10 bases from V and 1 base from J, with 12 bases in between. Per germline, CDR1 KGHDR and CDR2 SFDVKD. The CDR3 DNA sequence: TGTGCCACGTCCGAGCTGGCGAACACTGAAGCTTTCTTT. Translated, it gives CATSELANTEAFF.

By share, this clonotype ranks as large (0.1 to 1%). V is TRBV27 and J is TRBJ1-2; D gene unclear. In germline, CDR1 is MNHEY, CDR2 SMNVEV (reference sequence). The V gene lost 8 bases and the J gene lost 4 bases, with 11 bases spanning the gap. This CDR3 region has 12 residues. The CDR3 protein is CASGDMGYGYTF. The CDR3 region has the DNA TGTGCCAGCGGCGACATGGGCTATGGCTACACCTTC.

By proportion, this clonotype is large. The chain employs TRBV29-1 and TRBJ1-2; the D gene is possibly TRBD1 (6 bases). Germline V lookup: CDR1 SQVTM, CDR2 ANQGSEA. The CDR3 length is 12 residues. The V gene lost 3 bases and the J gene lost 2 bases, with 7 bases spanning the gap. The CDR3, as DNA: TGCAGCGTTGAGGACAGAAACTATGGCTACACCTTC. Its translation is CSVEDRNYGYTF.

By sample fraction, this clonotype is large. J is TRBJ2-3 and V is TRBV30; 9 nucleotides match TRBD1. Germline-derived CDR1 and CDR2 are GTSNPN and SVGIG (reference sequence). With V trimmed by 0 bases and J by 3 bases, 4 bases remained unmatched. There are 15 residues in the CDR3. The DNA for the CDR3 is TGTGCCTGGAGTGTAGGGACAGGGAGTACAGATACGCAGTATTTT. Translation: CAWSVGTGSTDTQYF.

This clonotype showed up just a few times. The genes are TRBV5-4 and TRBJ2-2, with a possible D match to TRBD1 (5 bases). V gave up 4 bases and J gave up 1 base, with 14 bases separating them. Germline CDR1 and CDR2: SGHNT and YYREEE (reference sequence). The CDR3 runs to 16 residues. The CDR3 nucleotides read TGTGCCAGCAGCCCCCTGGGGCGGCTGAACACCGGGGAGCTGTTTTTT. Amino acid sequence: CASSPLGRLNTGELFF.

Judged by abundance, this clonotype is large. V is TRBV29-1 and J is TRBJ1-1; no clear D gene. Germline lookup yields CDR1 SQVTM and CDR2 ANQGSEA. The length of the CDR3 is 10 residues. V lost 4 bases and J lost 2, with 2 bases in between. This chain's CDR3 is CSVGNTEAFF. In DNA form, the CDR3 reads TGCAGCGTTGGAAACACTGAAGCTTTCTTT.

With regard to this clonotype: It may be a read error: a sequence one base away is much more abundant. The chain employs TRBV2 and TRBJ2-5; D not certain. The CDR3 totals 14 residues. Germline CDR1 is SNHLY and CDR2 is FYNNEI. The CDR3 DNA is TGTGTCAGCAGTGAAGCGCTCGTTCGAGAGACCCAGTACTTC. Its translation: CVSSEALVRETQYF. The full variable domain, rest sourced from reference TRBV2 and TRBJ2-5, is EPEVTQTPSHQVTQMGQEVILRCVPISNHLYFYWYRQILGQKVEFLVSFYNNEISEKSEIFDDQFSVERPDGSNFTLKIRSTKLEDSAMYFCVSSEALVRETQYFGPGTRLLVL.

By share, this clonotype counts as large. The chain links TRBV7-2 to TRBJ2-7, with 10 bases aligning to TRBD2. Per germline, CDR1 SGHTA and CDR2 FQGNSA. The CDR3 sequence is 14 residues long. V gave up 5 bases and J gave up 7 bases; unmatched junction bases: 8. The CDR3 DNA follows: TGTGCCAGCAGCGCCCTAGCGGGGGCTTTAGAGCAGTACTTC. It translates to CASSALAGALEQYF.

This clonotype is categorized as large (0.1 to 1%). Here the CDR3 reads CASSRGQGREQYF. CDR3 coding DNA: TGTGCCAGCAGCCGGGGACAGGGTCGCGAGCAGTACTTC. The V call is TRBV7-3, the J call TRBJ2-7; 9 positions agree with TRBD1. J was trimmed by 6 bases and V by 5 bases; bases with no gene match: 5. The CDR3 has 13 amino acids. Germline-derived CDR1 and CDR2 are SGHTA and FQGTGA.

This clonotype is large in the sample. The genes are TRBV6-5 and TRBJ2-2, with a tentative D call TRBD2 (5 bases). This CDR3 has 15 residues. V gave up 0 bases and J gave up 4 bases, with 9 bases separating them. CDR1 MNHEY and CDR2 SVGAGI come from the germline V gene. CDR3 DNA: TGTGCCAGCAGTTACTCGGCTAGCAGCACCGGGGAGCTGTTTTTT. Its protein is CASSYSASSTGELFF.

This clonotype is labeled large. V and J are TRBV24-1 and TRBJ2-7, with a tentative D call TRBD1 (6 bases). CDR1 KGHDR and CDR2 SFDVKD come from the germline V gene. The ends were cut back, 4 bases at V and 6 bases at J, with 15 bases in the middle. CDR3 size: 14 residues. The CDR3 DNA reads TGTGCCACCAGTGACTCCGGGACAACGGGCGAGCAGTACTTC. Its protein product is CATSDSGTTGEQYF.

The chain has TRBV9 and TRBJ1-1; maybe TRBD1 (5 bases). The CDR3 runs to 15 residues. Trimming shortened V by 0 bases and J by 8 bases, and 17 bases separated the two germline ends. Germline CDR1 and CDR2: SGDLS and YYNGEE. In DNA form, the CDR3 reads TGTGCCAGCAGCGTAGTTTCTGGGGGTTCCGGGGAAGCTTTCTTT. Translation: CASSVVSGGSGEAFF. Using reference TRBV9 and TRBJ1-1 for the parts outside the CDR3, the full variable domain is DSGVTQTPKHLITATGQRVTLRCSPRSGDLSVYWYQQSLDQGLQFLIQYYNGEERAKGNILERFSAQQFPDLHSELNLSSLELGDSALYFCASSVVSGGSGEAFFGQGTRLTVV.

This clonotype is classed as large. The junction differs from germline at one of its ends, possibly a read error. The chain is built from TRBV5-4 and TRBJ2-3; TRBD2 matches at 11 bases. Germline assignment: CDR1 SGHNT and CDR2 YYREEE (reference sequence). This CDR3 contains 16 residues. CDR3 amino acids: CACSLTSGAWTDTQYF. The CDR3 DNA follows: TGTGCCTGCAGCCTGACTAGCGGGGCATGGACAGATACGCAGTATTTT.

By share, this clonotype counts as large. The rearrangement joins TRBV4-3 to TRBJ1-5, with a weak D call TRBD1 (5 bases). Germline V gene lookup returns CDR1 LGHNA and CDR2 YSLEER. The CDR3 totals 15 residues. Deletions cut 0 bases from V and 10 bases from J, with 16 bases between. The CDR3 bases are TGCGCCAGCAGCCAAGACGAGGGGCCAATCAACCCCCAGCATTTT. Translating gives CASSQDEGPINPQHF.

This clonotype counts as large. The chain is built from TRBV21-1 and TRBJ2-5; the table's D call, TRBD1, has no DNA check behind it. TRBV21-1 is a listed pseudogene. The CDR3 extends over 14 amino acids. The CDR3 here is CASSEPGDQETQYF. The CDR3 region has the DNA TGTGCCAGCAGCGAACCCGGGGATCAAGAGACCCAGTACTTC.

This clonotype rates as large. The rearrangement joins TRBV29-1 to TRBJ2-2; 7 bases are shared with TRBD1. Looked up from germline, CDR1 is SQVTM and CDR2 is ANQGSEA. The V and J ends lost 1 base and 3 bases, in that order; junction bases with no gene match: 5. The length of the CDR3 is 15 residues. As DNA, the CDR3 is TGCAGCGTTGAAGGCAGGGGGTTGCACACCGGGGAGCTGTTTTTT. Translating it yields CSVEGRGLHTGELFF.

This clonotype qualifies as large. CDR3 coding DNA: TGTGCCAGCAGTGAAGGGGACTACGAGCAGTACTTC. Translating gives CASSEGDYEQYF. The rearrangement joins TRBV2 to TRBJ2-7; no clear D gene. The V gene lost 1 base and the J gene lost 3 bases, with 4 bases spanning the gap. Germline values: CDR1 SNHLY, CDR2 FYNNEI. The CDR3 runs 12 residues.